The 24 T cell receptor beta chains given below trace back to one sample, sequenced in a study of Tregs in tolerant kidney transplant recipients. The table came from immunoSEQ multiplex PCR; TCRdb's copy has only in-frame clones and leaves some out. Recorded for this sample: approximately 49,000 clones. Sequenced here: CD4+ T cells from blood, sampled before the transplant. The receptors here all came from a human donor who received a combined kidney and bone marrow transplant.

For this clone: The read terminates 3 residues before the CDR3 end, so the remaining end is supplied by the germline J gene. The chain recombines TRBV7-9 with TRBJ1-5, with a weak D call TRBD1 (6 bases). V dropped 4 bases and J dropped 1 base, with 11 bases sitting between them. CDR1 and CDR2 from the germline V gene are SEHNR and FQNEAQ (reference sequence). The CDR3 is made up of 15 amino acids. This CDR3 reads CASSSGTTSNQPQHF. Partial CDR3 DNA: TGTGCCAGCAGCTCCGGGACAACAAGCAATCAGCCC.

As for this clone: The DNA ends 3 residues before the CDR3 does, and the rest of the CDR3 is filled in from the germline J gene. The chain recombines TRBV6-2 or TRBV6-3 with TRBJ2-7; perhaps TRBD2 as D (5 bases). The germline CDR1 and CDR2 sequences are MNHEY and SVGEGT. The ends were cut back, 6 bases at V and 2 bases at J, with 17 bases in the middle. The CDR3 covers 15 residues. CDR3 DNA, as far as it was read: TGTGCCAGCAGCCCCCTAGCTGCCAAGACCTACGAG. It encodes CASSPLAAKTYE. The entire CDR3 protein is CASSPLAAKTYEQYF.

For this clone: The CDR3 end falls 3 residues outside the read, so it is completed with the germline J gene. The chain links TRBV30 to TRBJ2-6; tentative D call: TRBD2 (5 bases). Germline lookup yields CDR1 GTSNPN and CDR2 SVGIG (reference sequence). This CDR3 has 15 residues. Between the trimmed V and J ends, which lost 7 bases and 0 bases, there was a span of 13 bases. The sequenced CDR3 bases are TGTGCCTACACACCTCGGGGCTCTGGGGCCAACGTC. Encoded protein: CAYTPRGSGANV. The full CDR3 protein reads CAYTPRGSGANVLTF.

As concerns this clone: The DNA ends 3 residues before the CDR3 does, and the rest of the CDR3 is filled in from the germline J gene. The chain has TRBV18 and TRBJ2-3; 14 nucleotides agree with TRBD2. Germline loops: CDR1 KGHSH, CDR2 LQKENI. The CDR3 runs 17 residues. J gave up 1 base and V 3 bases, and 3 bases lay outside the gene matches. The CDR3 sequence: CASSPPGLAGGTDTQYF. The DNA read from the CDR3 is TGTGCCAGCTCACCTCCGGGACTAGCGGGAGGCACAGATACG.

As regards this clone: Read data end 3 residues before the CDR3 end; the end is taken from the germline J gene. The chain employs TRBV6-1 and TRBJ2-2, with D hard to call. V lost 4 bases and J lost 3, with 9 bases in between. The CDR3 extends over 14 amino acids. Germline values: CDR1 MNHNS, CDR2 SASEGT. CDR3 amino acids: CASSGQAYTGELFF. The CDR3 DNA, read in part, is TGTGCCAGCAGTGGTCAGGCCTACACCGGGGAG.

On this clone: The missing CDR3 end, 3 residues past where the read stops, is filled in from the germline J gene. The V gene is TRBV2, the J gene TRBJ2-1; TRBD2 matches at 9 bases. V trimming: 9 bases; J trimming: 7 bases; junction bases outside the gene matches: 7. This CDR3 contains 13 residues. Per germline, CDR1 SNHLY and CDR2 FYNNEI. The covered CDR3 bases are TGTGCCAGTCACCAGCGGGAGGCGAATGAG. Its translation is CASHQREANE. The complete CDR3 protein is CASHQREANEQFF.

In the case of this clone: The CDR3 end is not reached by the read, which stops 3 residues before it; the germline J gene fills it in. The V gene is TRBV7-8, the J gene TRBJ2-3, with 8 bases aligning to TRBD1. The germline V gene has CDR1 SGHVS and CDR2 FQNEAQ. V was clipped by 5 bases and J by 3 bases; unmatched bases: 10. This CDR3 contains 16 residues. The CDR3 is CASSPRTGLGTDTQYF. The part of the CDR3 DNA that was read is TGTGCCAGCAGCCCCCGGACAGGGCTCGGGACAGATACG.

For this clone: The read finishes 3 residues shy of the CDR3 end, and the germline J gene is used to complete it. The V gene is TRBV6-1, the J gene TRBJ2-7; 7 nucleotides line up with TRBD1. Per germline, CDR1 MNHNS and CDR2 SASEGT. V gave up 1 base and J gave up 4 bases; unmatched junction bases: 10. There are 16 residues in the CDR3. CDR3 residues: CASSEGVPGGGYEQYF. The covered CDR3 bases are TGTGCCAGCAGTGAAGGGGTGCCAGGGGGTGGTTACGAG.

The CDR3 DNA, read in part, is TGTGCCAGCAGCTTTATTCGTCCAGGCACTGAA. Translation: CASSFIRPGTE. The full CDR3 sequence reads CASSFIRPGTEAFF. This chain joins TRBV7-2 and TRBJ1-1, with D unclear. The CDR3 extends 3 residues past the end of the read, so its final part is completed from the germline J gene. V shed 3 bases and J shed 4 bases, with 12 bases lying between them. The germline V gene has CDR1 SGHTA and CDR2 FQGNSA. The CDR3 has 14 amino acids.

Comment on this clone: The CDR3 extends 3 residues past the end of the read, so its final part is completed from the germline J gene. The rearrangement joins TRBV20-1 to TRBJ1-5, with D tentatively TRBD1 (5 bases). CDR3 length equals 13 residues. CDR1 and CDR2 from the germline V gene are DFQATT and SNEGSKA (reference sequence). Trimming left V 6 bases short and J 4 bases short, with 13 bases between. The CDR3 sequence: CSAGGRGNQPQHF. CDR3 DNA, as far as it was read: TGCAGTGCGGGGGGACGGGGGAATCAGCCC.

In the case of this clone: Read data end 3 residues before the CDR3 end; the end is taken from the germline J gene. This chain links TRBV5-1 with TRBJ1-2, with D tentatively TRBD1 (5 bases). This CDR3 contains 15 residues. V lost 0 bases and J 6 bases, leaving 15 bases between the germline ends. Per the germline V gene, CDR1 is SGHRS and CDR2 is YFSETQ. CDR3 residues: CASSLGGRTVDGYTF. CDR3 bases read: TGCGCCAGCAGCTTGGGGGGCAGAACTGTCGATGGC.

With respect to this clone: Coverage ceases 3 residues before the CDR3 finishes, and the germline J gene fills in the end. V and J are TRBV29-1 and TRBJ1-4; 8 bases line up with TRBD1. CDR1 SQVTM and CDR2 ANQGSEA come from the germline V gene. The CDR3 sequence is 12 residues long. V lost 7 bases to trimming and J lost 7 bases; unmatched junction nucleotides: 5. CDR3 DNA (partial): TGCAGCGCCGGACAGGGTACTGAAAAA. Amino acids: CSAGQGTEK. The CDR3 in full is CSAGQGTEKLFF.

Points on this clone: The CDR3 goes on 3 residues after the read ends, and that part is filled in from the germline J gene. This chain links TRBV19 with TRBJ2-2; 8 bases map to TRBD2. This CDR3 has 17 amino acids. Germline assignment: CDR1 LNHDA and CDR2 SQIVND (reference sequence). With 1 base clipped from V and 6 bases from J, the junction kept 10 bases outside the gene matches. The CDR3 reads CASSIGLLRTSPGELFF. CDR3 DNA (partial): TGTGCCAGTAGTATAGGTTTATTAAGGACTAGCCCCGGGGAG.

As for this clone: The read terminates 3 residues before the CDR3 end, so the remaining end is supplied by the germline J gene. The genes are TRBV4-2 and TRBJ1-4, with 12 bases matching TRBD1. Germline trimming cut 2 bases from V and 8 bases from J; bases unmatched to any gene: 6. CDR1 is LGHNA, CDR2 YNFKEQ, per germline. The CDR3 length is 16 residues. CDR3 sequence: CASSQRRDRGREKLFF. The covered CDR3 bases are TGTGCCAGCAGCCAACGACGGGACAGGGGGCGAGAAAAA.

Note on this clone: The read falls 3 residues short of the CDR3 end, and the missing part is taken from the germline J gene. The chain uses TRBV5-1 and TRBJ2-5; TRBD1 matches at 7 bases. This CDR3 has 15 residues. Per the germline V gene, CDR1 is SGHRS and CDR2 is YFSETQ. The V gene end was trimmed by 0 bases and the J gene end by 1 base; junction bases not matched to a gene: 3. CDR3 protein: CASSLGDRPQETQYF. CDR3 DNA (partial): TGCGCCAGCAGCTTGGGGGACAGACCCCAAGAGACC.

As concerns this clone: The read halts 3 residues ahead of the CDR3 end, with the missing end drawn from the germline J gene. The chain is built from TRBV30 and TRBJ2-6; D might be TRBD2 (7 bases). Germline V gene sequence: CDR1 GTSNPN, CDR2 SVGIG (reference sequence). V lost 4 bases, J lost 0 bases, and 19 bases lay in between. The CDR3 sequence is 18 residues long. Incomplete CDR3 DNA: TGTGCCTGGAAGGGGGGGCGCTTGGTCTCCTCTGGGGCCAACGTC. It yields the protein CAWKGGRLVSSGANV. The whole CDR3 protein is CAWKGGRLVSSGANVLTF. The full variable domain, rest sourced from reference TRBV30 and TRBJ2-6, is SQTIHQWPATLVQPVGSPLSLECTVEGTSNPNLYWYRQAAGRGLQLLFYSVGIGQISSEVPQNLSASRPQDRQFILSSKKLLLSDSGFYLCAWKGGRLVSSGANVLTFGAGSRLTVL.

Remarks on this clone: The sequence runs out 3 residues before the end of the CDR3; the remainder is reconstructed from the germline J gene. The V call is TRBV10-3, the J call TRBJ2-1, with 9 bases lining up with TRBD1. V trimming: 0 bases; J trimming: 6 bases; junction bases outside the gene matches: 6. Germline V CDR1 and CDR2: ENHRY, SYGVKD. The CDR3 sequence is 16 residues long. CDR3 sequence: CAISESDRGSGNEQFF. CDR3 bases read: TGTGCCATCAGTGAGTCGGACAGGGGTAGCGGCAATGAG.

Turning to this clone: Read coverage stops 3 residues before the CDR3 terminus; the germline J gene supplies the remainder. This chain connects TRBV19 to TRBJ2-3; no clear D. Between the trimmed V and J ends, which lost 3 bases and 2 bases, there was a span of 6 bases. CDR3 length equals 13 residues. CDR1 and CDR2 from the germline V gene are LNHDA and SQIVND (reference sequence). CDR3 sequence reads: CASSIIATDTQYF. The covered CDR3 bases are TGTGCCAGTAGTATCATAGCCACAGATACG.

Concerning this clone: The read ends 3 residues shy of where the CDR3 ends; the end is completed using the germline J gene. The chain carries TRBV18 and TRBJ2-7; 13 nucleotides align to TRBD2. Germline values: CDR1 KGHSH, CDR2 LQKENI. J gave up 5 bases and V 1 base, and 5 bases lay outside the gene matches. The CDR3 has 16 amino acids. The sequenced part of the CDR3 DNA is TGTGCCAGCTCACCACAGCCGGGACTAGCGGGGAACGAG. This sequence encodes CASSPQPGLAGNE. The entire CDR3 reads CASSPQPGLAGNEQYF.

To note about this clone: Sequencing ends 3 residues short of the CDR3 end; the germline J gene provides the rest. The chain joins TRBV12-3 or TRBV12-4 to TRBJ1-5; D not certain. The CDR3 sequence is 14 residues long. Trimming removed 5 bases at V and 2 bases at J, with 10 bases between. The CDR3 sequence is CASSRAGGNQPQHF. CDR3 bases read: TGTGCCAGCAGTAGGGCCGGAGGCAATCAGCCC.

About this clone itself: Sequencing ends 3 residues short of the CDR3 end; the germline J gene provides the rest. The rearrangement links TRBV20-1 to TRBJ2-5; TRBD2 aligns across 13 bases. V lost 6 bases to trimming and J lost 4 bases; unmatched junction nucleotides: 5. Germline V gene lookup returns CDR1 DFQATT and CDR2 SNEGSKA (reference sequence). This CDR3 is 14 amino acids long. The CDR3 protein is CSAWTSGSPETQYF. The DNA read from the CDR3 is TGCAGTGCATGGACTAGCGGGAGCCCAGAGACC.

In regard to this clone: The read ends 3 residues early relative to the CDR3; the germline J gene fills the gap. The V gene is TRBV7-3, the J gene TRBJ2-2, with D perhaps matching TRBD1 (6 bases). Trimming removed 5 bases from V and 5 bases from J, with 9 bases in between. This CDR3 comprises 13 residues. The germline V gene has CDR1 SGHTA and CDR2 FQGTGA. The sequenced part of the CDR3 DNA is TGTGCCAGCAGCCCTCAGGGGACCGGGGAG. Its protein is CASSPQGTGE. The CDR3 in its entirety is CASSPQGTGELFF.

About this clone itself: The read ends 3 residues shy of where the CDR3 ends; the end is completed using the germline J gene. The chain links TRBV7-2 to TRBJ2-7; TRBD2 is a possible D gene (6 bases). In germline, CDR1 is SGHTA, CDR2 FQGNSA. The V end was cut by 2 bases, the J end by 6 bases, with 14 bases between. The CDR3 is made up of 14 amino acids. The covered CDR3 bases are TGTGCCAGCAGCTTACAGGCGGGATCGAGCGAG. The encoded protein is CASSLQAGSSE. The full-length CDR3 reads as CASSLQAGSSEQYF.

A remark on this clone: The read ends 3 residues early relative to the CDR3; the germline J gene fills the gap. The chain couples TRBV11-2 to TRBJ2-7, with TRBD2 identical over 9 bases. The CDR3 has 15 residues. Trimming cost V 4 bases and J 6 bases; bases outside gene matches: 10. From germline, CDR1 is SGHAT and CDR2 FQNNGV. Incomplete CDR3 DNA: TGTGCCAGCAGCTGGGGACCTAGCGGGACGACCGAG. It codes for CASSWGPSGTTE. The full CDR3 protein reads CASSWGPSGTTEQYF.